This T cell receptor beta chain was profiled in a study of human T cells and chemical hapten exposure (dated by TCRdb to the early 2020s). For the wider study: For sensitization, 2% DPC in acetone was applied to a 2 cm by 2 cm area of upper inner arm skin. Throughout the study period of approximately 23 weeks, patients also received therapeutic DPC doses to the scalp every week. Patch testing was done on the upper back using Finn chambers containing 0.01% DPC, and results were scored after 6 days according to International Contact Dermatitis Research Group standards. The mostly female patient cohort included alopecia areata with under or over 50% scalp involvement, alopecia totalis and alopecia universalis. Libraries were pooled for sequencing, and per-sample TCR yields varied mainly because of small differences in library volumes within the pool. Peripheral blood TCR repertoire changes were tracked in vivo in alopecia patients during primary and secondary sensitization to the hapten diphenylcyclopropenone (DPC). Blood samples were taken from patients before sensitization (week 0) and at 2, 6 and about 24 weeks after DPC sensitization. For TCR sequencing, blood came from approximately 29 alopecia patients at anywhere from one to four time points (pre-sensitization, 2, 6 and 24 weeks).

The label giving this sample's time point can be read as: pre-sensitization, week 0. Explained via the paper, the treatment or condition label denotes: therapeutic diphenylcyclopropenone sensitization with weekly scalp DPC. At every patch-test visit, the blood draw took place before the patch test was put on. To be eligible, patients had to be aged 18 to 70, diagnosed with alopecia and judged suitable for DPC therapy, while pregnant patients were excluded. Total RNA was isolated from unfractionated whole blood collected in Tempus Blood RNA tubes. Libraries were built with RACE. TCRdb lists the instrument as NextSeq 500. Library preparation attached unique molecular identifiers to individual cDNA molecules for quantitative, reproducible TCR counting. Both TCR alpha and TCR beta chains were sequenced from each blood RNA sample. The study's processing was this. The median number of TCRs per sample was over 95,000, ranging from about 23,224 to 690,600. The Decombinator software suite was used to annotate V, J and CDR3 in the TCR reads. For the PS versus PT1 abundance plots, all samples were subsampled to the same number of TCRs (28,000). TCRs were defined as expanded if absent before sensitization and observed at least eight times at the 2-week time point. TCRdb trimmed public reads at Q25 via fastp, called clones via MiXCR and kept in-frame beta chains. Identical CDR3 proteins give one entry, which carries the most common genes and DNA. The V and J calls reflect TCRdb's pipeline rather than the authors' work. This sample is represented by 80,000 to 100,000 distinct CDR3 sequences; roughly a tenth of them were singletons. Of the sample, under 4% is held by the ten largest clones.

V lost 4 bases and J lost 4 bases, and the count of bases not matched to a germline gene is 14. Measured from the cysteine to the phenylalanine, the CDR3 is 18 residues long. Left in the record is the CDR3 DNA by itself, 54 bases read in frame from the first base. The germline V gene supplies CDR1 KGHSH and CDR2 LQKENI. Overall study results and their limits: Compared with pre-sensitization or healthy control sets, expanded TCRs formed significantly more large CDR3 similarity clusters, which is consistent with antigen-driven responses. The number of PT1 expanded TCRs positively correlated with patch test score, significant at thresholds 8, 16 and 32 but not 4. After repeated subsampling, the strength of the expansion versus patch-test correlation and the threshold at which it became significant changed. Alopecia, a presumed autoimmune disease, was present in all patients, so the immune response of the patients might differ from that of healthy individuals. No change with DPC sensitization was found in the number of TCRs above 1 in 1000 frequency, and no evidence of global repertoire structure alterations was found.

Many counts were recorded for this clonotype. Its antigen has not been determined. There are no base qualities to consult, and no much larger clone falls within one base. The chain is encoded by TRBV18 joined to TRBJ1-5, and 9 junction bases match TRBD1. This clonotype was sampled from a woman aged 60-75 years with alopecia areata. Some clones in this sample may be carry-over from other donors' samples. This sample comprised whole blood, obtained in connection with sensitization to the hapten diphenylcyclopropenone (DPC). CDR3 sequence: CASSQRTGAGIGNQPQHF. The DNA is as follows: TGTGCCAGCTCACAAAGGACAGGGGCCGGGATTGGAAATCAGCCCCAGCATTTT. Full variable domain (CDR3 extended with the reference TRBV18 and TRBJ1-5 proteins): NAGVMQNPRHLVRRRGQEARLRCSPMKGHSHVYWYRQLPEEGLKFMVYLQKENIIDESGMPKERFSAEFPKEGPSILRIQQVVRGDSAAYFCASSQRTGAGIGNQPQHFGDGTRLSIL.